This T cell receptor beta chain was recovered during a study of cytomegalovirus exposure and HLA in healthy donors. The PCR employed 60 Vbeta primers together with 13 Jbeta primers. This table comes from immunoSEQ multiplex PCR, and its TCRdb copy is limited to in-frame clones, with some not included. This sample has tens of thousands of clones; roughly four fifths occur once, and the top ten carry about 1.6%. A word on this clone: No antigen is known for it.

The CDR3 loop spans 13 amino acids. CDR1 is SGDLS and CDR2 is YYNGEE in the germline V gene. V lost 5 bases and J lost 4, with 13 bases in between. Study results and limitations: Trimming of TCR beta V- and J-genes showed a link, identified in a later analysis, to a missense DCLRE1C variant.

This TCR came from a human donor in good health. This chain joins TRBV9 and TRBJ2-7; possible D gene TRBD1, 6 bases. Sequencing was done on a sample of PBMCs. The CDR3 DNA follows: TGTGCCAGCAGTTATTCTACAGGGTACGAGCAGTACTTC. This codes for CASSYSTGYEQYF. Full variable domain (remainder filled in from reference TRBV9 and TRBJ2-7): DSGVTQTPKHLITATGQRVTLRCSPRSGDLSVYWYQQSLDQGLQFLIQYYNGEERAKGNILERFSAQQFPDLHSELNLSSLELGDSALYFCASSYSTGYEQYFGPGTRLTVT.